Presented here are 23 T cell receptor beta chains from one specimen sequenced in a study of blood T cell repertoires in COVID-19. Profiling relied on immunoSEQ multiplex PCR, and the TCRdb table lists in-frame clones only, not all of them. In the table there are about 42,000 clones, roughly 86% of which are singletons. The sequencing input was peripheral blood. All receptors come from a man aged 70 or older with acute or convalescent COVID-19.

The chain employs TRBV19 and TRBJ1-1; D possibly corresponds to TRBD1 (6 bases). Germline assignment: CDR1 LNHDA and CDR2 SQIVND (reference sequence). V was pared by 5 bases and J by 7 bases, with 14 bases between. The CDR3 is 13 amino acids. CDR3 sequence reads: CASSEQGSGEAFF. Here the CDR3 DNA reads TGTGCCAGTAGTGAACAGGGTTCGGGTGAAGCTTTCTTT.

The CDR3 DNA reads as TGTGCCAGCGGGAGGGACCTACTCAGGGAAAAACTGTTTTTT. Translating gives CASGRDLLREKLFF. The V call is TRBV27, the J call TRBJ1-4; D may be TRBD1 (5 bases). CDR1 is MNHEY and CDR2 is SMNVEV in the germline V gene (reference sequence). The CDR3 loop spans 14 amino acids. Trimming shortened V by 8 bases and J by 8 bases, and 18 bases separated the two germline ends.

This sequence joins TRBV28 and TRBJ1-4; 9 positions match TRBD1. V was clipped by 6 bases and J by 7 bases; unmatched bases: 6. Looked up from germline, CDR1 is MDHEN and CDR2 is SYDVKM. The CDR3 covers 14 residues. The CDR3 sequence is CASRGGQGPEKLFF. DNA for the CDR3: TGTGCCAGCAGAGGGGGACAGGGTCCTGAAAAACTGTTTTTT.

V is TRBV7-6 and J is TRBJ2-7, with 7 bases aligning to TRBD1. The CDR3 has 14 amino acids. Germline V gene sequence: CDR1 SGHVS, CDR2 FNYEAQ. The ends lost 4 bases at V and 5 bases at J; junction bases unmatched: 8. Here the CDR3 reads CASSYLRGSDEQYF. The CDR3 DNA sequence: TGTGCCAGCAGCTACCTCAGGGGGTCCGACGAGCAGTACTTC.

The chain uses TRBV18 and TRBJ1-2, with TRBD1 matching over 9 bases. After removal of 2 bases from V and 0 bases from J, the junction contained 13 bases not matched to a gene. The CDR3 consists of 19 residues. Germline V gene sequence: CDR1 KGHSH, CDR2 LQKENI. Here the CDR3 reads CASSPFMGQGASTNYGYTF. The CDR3, as DNA: TGTGCCAGCTCACCATTTATGGGACAGGGAGCGTCAACTAACTATGGCTACACCTTC. The whole variable domain, remainder taken from reference TRBV18 and TRBJ1-2, is NAGVMQNPRHLVRRRGQEARLRCSPMKGHSHVYWYRQLPEEGLKFMVYLQKENIIDESGMPKERFSAEFPKEGPSILRIQQVVRGDSAAYFCASSPFMGQGASTNYGYTFGSGTRLTVV.

This clone has just a few counts. The chain has TRBV6-5 and TRBJ1-5; D uncertain. V lost 2 bases and J lost 3, with 5 bases in between. CDR1 and CDR2 (germline): MNHEY, SVGAGI. The CDR3 has 13 residues. The CDR3 DNA sequence: TGTGCCAGCAGTTACACATACAATCAGCCCCAGCATTTT. Translating gives CASSYTYNQPQHF.

J is TRBJ1-2 and V is TRBV7-2, with D unresolved. The CDR3 contains 13 residues. With 1 base removed from V and 8 bases from J, the gap between germline ends came to 11 bases. Germline assignment: CDR1 SGHTA and CDR2 FQGNSA. The CDR3 DNA reads TGTGCCAGCAGCTTAGGATTAGGAGTCGGCTACACCTTC. Amino acids: CASSLGLGVGYTF.

The rearrangement uses TRBV2 and TRBJ1-5, with 8 bases aligning to TRBD1. After removal of 8 bases from V and 7 bases from J, the junction contained 10 bases not matched to a gene. Germline V gene data show CDR1 as SNHLY and CDR2 as FYNNEI. The CDR3 covers 14 residues. CDR3 loop: CASGSDRGQQPQHF. CDR3 bases: TGTGCCAGCGGAAGCGACAGGGGACAGCAGCCCCAGCATTTT.

This rearrangement joins TRBV12-3 or TRBV12-4 to TRBJ1-6, with 7 bases fitting TRBD1. This CDR3 is built from 12 residues. Trimming took 7 bases from V and 10 from J; bases not matched to a gene: 4. This chain's CDR3 is CASNRGGSPLHF. For the CDR3, the DNA is TGTGCCAGCAACAGGGGTGGGTCACCCCTCCACTTT.

The chain recombines TRBV27 with TRBJ2-7; tentative D call: TRBD2 (5 bases). Germline loops: CDR1 MNHEY, CDR2 SMNVEV (reference sequence). The CDR3 is 13 amino acids. V lost 2 bases and J lost 6, with 11 bases in between. CDR3 in amino acids: CASSLDYRTEQYF. For the CDR3, the DNA is TGTGCCAGCAGTTTAGACTACCGAACCGAGCAGTACTTC.

The chain uses TRBV10-3 and TRBJ1-6, with TRBD1 identical over 7 bases. Trimming took 7 bases from V and 8 from J; bases not matched to a gene: 8. Germline V gene sequence: CDR1 ENHRY, CDR2 SYGVKD. This CDR3 has 14 amino acids. CDR3 region: CAITRDSQYSPLHF. CDR3 nucleotide sequence: TGTGCCATCACCCGGGACAGCCAATATTCACCCCTCCACTTT.

The chain combines TRBV6-2 or TRBV6-3 with TRBJ1-5; 8 bases align to TRBD1. The CDR3 is made up of 14 amino acids. With V trimmed by 6 bases and J by 5 bases, 6 bases remained unmatched. Looked up from germline, CDR1 is MNHEY and CDR2 is SVGEGT. The CDR3 protein is CASSRQGRDQPQHF. The DNA of the CDR3 is TGTGCCAGCAGCAGACAGGGGAGGGATCAGCCCCAGCATTTT.

Written as DNA, the CDR3 is TGTGCCAGCAGCTTAGTCCAGGGGCAACAAGAGACCCAGTACTTC. Protein sequence: CASSLVQGQQETQYF. The gene calls are TRBV7-2 and TRBJ2-5; a weak D match, TRBD1 (6 bases). The CDR3 consists of 15 residues. Germline loops: CDR1 SGHTA, CDR2 FQGNSA. V lost 1 base, J lost 2 bases, and 11 bases lay in between. Complete variable domain (other parts from reference TRBV7-2 and TRBJ2-5): GAGVSQSPSNKVTEKGKDVELRCDPISGHTALYWYRQSLGQGLEFLIYFQGNSAPDKSGLPSDRFSAERTGGSVSTLTIQRTQQEDSAVYLCASSLVQGQQETQYFGPGTRLLVL.

The CDR3 sequence is CASSQDRNTEAFF. In DNA, the CDR3 is TGTGCCAGCAGCCAAGACAGGAACACTGAAGCTTTCTTT. This sequence joins TRBV11-3 and TRBJ1-1; maybe TRBD1 (5 bases). Trimming cost V 5 bases and J 1 base, with 8 bases left between them. Germline V gene sequence: CDR1 SGHNT, CDR2 YENEEA. The CDR3 sequence is 13 residues long. Combining the CDR3 with reference TRBV11-3 and TRBJ1-1 gives the whole variable domain EAGVVQSPRYKIIEKKQPVAFWCNPISGHNTLYWYLQNLGQGPELLIRYENEEAVDDSQLPKDRFSAERLKGVDSTLKIQPAELGDSAVYLCASSQDRNTEAFFGQGTRLTVV.

J is TRBJ1-5 and V is TRBV19; D gene unclear. The CDR3 has 15 amino acids. Germline assignment: CDR1 LNHDA and CDR2 SQIVND (reference sequence). Trimming cost V 4 bases and J 0 bases, with 10 bases left between them. The DNA of the CDR3 is TGTGCCAGTAGTACCGACGGAGGTAGCAATCAGCCCCAGCATTTT. It encodes CASSTDGGSNQPQHF.

The rearrangement joins TRBV7-2 to TRBJ1-3; the match to TRBD1 covers 8 bases. From germline, CDR1 is SGHTA and CDR2 FQGNSA. The CDR3 covers 16 residues. V trimming: 4 bases; J trimming: 4 bases; junction bases outside the gene matches: 9. The CDR3 protein is CASSSPTGGSGNTIYF. CDR3 bases: TGTGCCAGCAGCTCTCCCACAGGGGGATCAGGAAACACCATATATTTT.

The rearrangement joins TRBV7-9 to TRBJ1-4; 12 bases map to TRBD1. The germline V gene has CDR1 SEHNR and CDR2 FQNEAQ (reference sequence). The CDR3 length is 16 residues. The trim removed 2 bases at V and 3 bases at J, leaving 1 base unmatched. CDR3 sequence reads: CASSLRDRGPNEKLFF. DNA for the CDR3: TGTGCCAGCAGCTTAAGGGACAGGGGGCCTAATGAAAAACTGTTTTTT.

CDR3 nucleotides: TGTGCCAGCAGCCTCCTAAGTGAAAAACTGTTTTTT. Translation: CASSLLSEKLFF. The chain employs TRBV5-6 and TRBJ1-4; D is undetermined. Trimming removed 4 bases from V and 7 bases from J, with 8 bases in between. CDR1 SGHDT and CDR2 YYEEEE come from the germline V gene. This CDR3 has 12 residues.

This sequence joins TRBV5-1 and TRBJ2-7; 10 bases agree with TRBD1. Germline lookup yields CDR1 SGHRS and CDR2 YFSETQ. This CDR3 is built from 16 residues. V shed 0 bases and J 3 bases; nucleotides not matched to a gene: 6. This CDR3 is CASSLGRDRGLYEQYF. CDR3 nucleotide sequence: TGCGCCAGCAGCTTGGGACGGGACAGGGGACTCTACGAGCAGTACTTC.

This clone was observed once. This sequence joins TRBV12-5 and TRBJ1-1, with D possibly TRBD1 on 5 matching bases. Germline V gives CDR1 LGHNT, CDR2 FRNRAP. There are 13 residues in the CDR3. Deletions cut 6 bases from V and 1 base from J, with 9 bases between. Written as DNA, the CDR3 is TGTGCTAGTGGCCGTGACAGGAACACTGAAGCTTTCTTT. Protein: CASGRDRNTEAFF.

The J gene is TRBJ1-2, the V gene TRBV27; D not certain. The germline V gene has CDR1 MNHEY and CDR2 SMNVEV (reference sequence). The V end was cut by 2 bases, the J end by 4 bases, with 11 bases between. The CDR3 sequence is 14 residues long. The DNA of the CDR3 is TGTGCCAGCAGTTTAGGCGGCAGCCTCTATGGCTACACCTTC. As protein: CASSLGGSLYGYTF.

V usage is TRBV4-2 and J usage is TRBJ1-4; tentative D call: TRBD1 (5 bases). V was cut by 1 base and J by 0 bases, with 15 bases left in between. The germline CDR1 and CDR2 sequences are LGHNA and YNFKEQ. This CDR3 region has 18 residues. Here the CDR3 reads CASSQGNGQGATNEKLFF. CDR3 nucleotides: TGTGCCAGCAGCCAAGGCAACGGCCAGGGCGCAACTAATGAAAAACTGTTTTTT.

This clone was detected once. This chain uses TRBV30 with TRBJ1-1; D may be TRBD1 (5 bases). CDR3 length: 14 residues. V was cut by 5 bases and J by 4 bases, with 17 bases left in between. Germline lookup yields CDR1 GTSNPN and CDR2 SVGIG (reference sequence). This CDR3 reads CAWEGGRGGTEAFF. The DNA of the CDR3 is TGTGCCTGGGAAGGAGGGAGGGGTGGCACTGAAGCTTTCTTT.